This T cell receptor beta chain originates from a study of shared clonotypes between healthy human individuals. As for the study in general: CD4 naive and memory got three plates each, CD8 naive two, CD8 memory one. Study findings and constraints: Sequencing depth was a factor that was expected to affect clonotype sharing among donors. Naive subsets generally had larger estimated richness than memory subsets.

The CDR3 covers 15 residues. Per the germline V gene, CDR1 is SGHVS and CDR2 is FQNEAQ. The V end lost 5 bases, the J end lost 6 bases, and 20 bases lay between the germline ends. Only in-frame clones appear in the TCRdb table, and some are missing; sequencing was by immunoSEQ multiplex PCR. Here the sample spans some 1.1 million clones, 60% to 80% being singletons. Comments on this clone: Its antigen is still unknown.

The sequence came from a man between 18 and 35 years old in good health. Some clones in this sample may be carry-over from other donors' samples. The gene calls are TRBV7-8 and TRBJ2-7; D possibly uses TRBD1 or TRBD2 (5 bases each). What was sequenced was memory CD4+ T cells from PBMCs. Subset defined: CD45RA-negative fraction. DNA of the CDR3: TGTGCCAGCAGCCCAGAGGGGATCCCTGGCTCCGAGCAGTACTTC. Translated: CASSPEGIPGSEQYF.